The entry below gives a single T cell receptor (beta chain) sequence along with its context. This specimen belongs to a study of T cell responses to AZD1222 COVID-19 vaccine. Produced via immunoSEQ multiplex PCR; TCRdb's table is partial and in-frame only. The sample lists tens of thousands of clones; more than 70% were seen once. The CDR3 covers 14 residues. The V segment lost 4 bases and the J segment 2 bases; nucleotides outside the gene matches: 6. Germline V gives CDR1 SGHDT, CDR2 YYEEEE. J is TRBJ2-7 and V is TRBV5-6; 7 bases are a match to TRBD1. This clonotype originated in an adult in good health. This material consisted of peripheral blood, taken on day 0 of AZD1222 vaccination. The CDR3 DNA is TGTGCCAGCAGCCCGACAGGGTTCACCTACGAGCAGTACTTC. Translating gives CASSPTGFTYEQYF.